Described below is a single T cell receptor beta chain sequence and its context. This clonotype was seen only a few times. Its specific antigen is unknown. No much larger clone exists at a distance of one base, and base qualities are not known. This entry is derived from a study of T-cell reconstitution after alpha-beta-depleted transplantation in children (TCRdb year 2016). For the wider study: Using TCR repertoire profiling, the study quantitatively followed how T-cell immune reconstitution unfolded in children after TCRalphabeta/CD19-depleted allogeneic hematopoietic cell transplantation.

This specimen's treatment or condition label, interpreted: allogeneic hematopoietic cell transplantation with graft depleted of TCRalphabeta T cells and CD19 B cells. The children who served as transplant recipients had been given grafts of TCRalphabeta/CD19-depleted allogeneic hematopoietic cells. The CDR3 measures 14 amino acids from cysteine to phenylalanine. Only the CDR3 DNA stays, 42 bases, in frame from base 1. The germline V end is reduced by 6 bases and the J end by 1 base; junction bases left unmatched: 9. The germline V gene yields SQVTM for CDR1 and ANQGSEA for CDR2. Library prep was done by PCR. For sequencing, an Illumina HiSeq 2500 was employed. TCR library preparation used molecular barcoding, with unique molecular identifiers applied to normalize quantification of the TCRbeta repertoire. The public sequencing data were trimmed at Q25 with fastp and processed into clonotypes with MiXCR by TCRdb, which kept only in-frame beta chains. Entries that share a CDR3 protein sequence are merged under the most common genes and DNA. The sample table lists around 60,000 distinct CDR3 sequences, 44% of them with a count of one. The ten largest clones capture 98% of the sample.

Overall study results and their limits: Over subsequent months, a decline in hyperexpanded clone frequencies was noted, and after one year, T-cell counts and TCRbeta diversity were mostly ascribed to newly produced T cells. In some patients, high TCRbeta diversity at day 60 was attributed to recipient T cells and intrathymic progenitors that had survived conditioning. About two months after transplant, the apparently early recovery of alphabetaT-cell counts reportedly depended on just several hundred clones that had expanded rapidly and came from non-depleted graft cells.

Sequences were derived from PBMCs, mostly from graft donor cells, sampled 360 days after TCRalphabeta/CD19-depleted stem cell transplant. The rearrangement combines TRBV29-1 with TRBJ2-7; TRBD2 matches 7 bases in the middle. The TCR comes from a male patient aged 10 to 17 who had a stem cell transplant for acute lymphoblastic leukemia, so the T cells may come from the graft donor. Here the CDR3 is given as CSVVGGGLSYEQYF. The sequenced DNA: TGCAGCGTCGTTGGGGGGGGGTTATCCTACGAGCAGTACTTC.